Listed below are T cell receptor beta chains from one sample, sequenced in a study of OX40 agonist ivuxolimab in advanced cancers. Sequencing used immunoSEQ multiplex PCR; TCRdb keeps in-frame clones, though not all of them. Among tens of thousands of clones listed, roughly 84% were seen once. Sequencing was performed on CD4+ or CD8+ T cells sorted from blood, taken in a trial of the OX40 agonist ivuxolimab. These receptors came from an adult with an advanced solid tumor such as melanoma, head and neck, liver or kidney cancer. Each CDR3 is given with its conserved first and last residue. D genes are given only for firm matches. Not every row has a clone size; where given, it reads once, few, many or a size class.

D	size	V	J	CDR3	DNA
NA	NA	TRBV2	TRBJ1-4	CASSEGGTTNEKLFF	TGTGCCAGCAGTGAAGGGGGGACAACTAATGAAAAACTGTTTTTT
TRBD2	NA	TRBV11-3	TRBJ2-1	CASSLGLAQDNEQFF	TGTGCCAGCAGCCTCGGACTAGCGCAAGACAATGAGCAGTTCTTC
NA	few	TRBV19	TRBJ1-2	CASSRLPGGYTF	TGTGCCAGTAGTCGACTGCCGGGTGGCTACACCTTC
TRBD1	NA	TRBV6-5	TRBJ1-6	CASRQGQGSSPLHF	TGTGCCAGCAGGCAAGGACAGGGGAGTTCACCCCTCCACTTT
NA	once	TRBV20-1	TRBJ1-2	CSCTGSYGYTF	TGCAGTTGTACAGGCTCCTATGGCTACACCTTC
TRBD2	NA	TRBV10-3	TRBJ2-1	CATGASGSGEQFF	TGTGCCACCGGGGCTAGCGGGAGTGGGGAGCAGTTCTTC
NA	NA	TRBV5-1	TRBJ2-2	CASSSGRTNTGELFF	TGCGCCAGCAGCTCCGGACGGACGAACACCGGGGAGCTGTTTTTT
NA	few	TRBV6-5	TRBJ1-3	CASTGGGYGNTIYF	TGTGCCAGCACCGGGGGGGGATATGGAAACACCATATATTTT
NA	NA	TRBV5-1	TRBJ2-2	CASSRPDANTGELFF	TGCGCCAGCAGCCGCCCGGACGCGAACACCGGGGAGCTGTTTTTT
TRBD2	NA	TRBV5-1	TRBJ2-3	CASSLSSGADTQYF	TGCGCCAGCAGCCTCTCTAGCGGGGCGGATACGCAGTATTTT
NA	once	TRBV7-8	TRBJ1-2	CASSFGGRGADGYTF	TGTGCCAGCAGCTTTGGCGGAAGGGGCGCGGATGGCTACACCTTC
TRBD1	NA	TRBV6-1	TRBJ1-4	CASVRQGNEKLFF	TGTGCCAGCGTAAGACAGGGGAACGAAAAACTGTTTTTT
NA	NA	TRBV5-4	TRBJ2-3	CASSVGQSTDTQYF	TGTGCCAGCAGCGTCGGACAGAGCACAGATACGCAGTATTTT
NA	NA	TRBV5-1	TRBJ2-7	CASSAGQDYEQYF	TGCGCCAGCAGCGCGGGACAAGACTACGAGCAGTACTTC
NA	NA	TRBV9	TRBJ2-7	CASRISGSQGSSYEQYF	TGTGCCAGCAGGATTTCAGGATCCCAGGGGTCCTCCTACGAGCAGTACTTC
NA	NA	TRBV10-3	TRBJ2-2	CAISESGSPSGELFF	TGTGCCATCAGTGAGTCCGGCAGCCCCTCCGGGGAGCTGTTTTTT
TRBD2	NA	TRBV7-7	TRBJ2-5	CASSSSGRRETQYF	TGTGCTAGCAGCTCTAGCGGGAGACGGGAGACCCAGTACTTC
NA	NA	TRBV6-1	TRBJ2-5	CASSEMSDGAETQYF	TGTGCCAGCAGTGAAATGAGCGATGGGGCGGAGACCCAGTACTTC
NA	once	TRBV4-1	TRBJ2-7	CASANRVSYEQYF	TGCGCCAGCGCGAACAGGGTTTCCTACGAGCAGTACTTC
TRBD2	NA	TRBV6-1	TRBJ2-1	CASNTLASNEQFF	TGTGCCAGCAACACACTAGCGAGCAATGAGCAGTTCTTC
NA	NA	TRBV5-4	TRBJ1-1	CASSLAWQKNTEAFF	TGTGCCAGCAGCTTGGCCTGGCAGAAGAACACTGAAGCTTTCTTT
NA	NA	TRBV28	TRBJ2-7	CASSLGGATTYEQYF	TGTGCCAGCAGTCTTGGAGGGGCAACCACCTACGAGCAGTACTTC
NA	NA	TRBV7-6	TRBJ1-1	CASSLVSGTSNTEAFF	TGTGCCAGCAGCTTAGTGTCCGGGACCTCGAACACTGAAGCTTTCTTT
NA	NA	TRBV6-4	TRBJ2-2	CASRRGTNTGELFF	TGTGCCAGCAGAAGGGGAACGAACACCGGGGAGCTGTTTTTT
NA	few	TRBV2	TRBJ1-6	CASSAGTWGSSPLHF	TGTGCCAGCAGTGCCGGGACATGGGGTTCCTCACCCCTCCACTTT
TRBD1	once	TRBV4-2	TRBJ1-2	CASSQGTGAQNYGYTF	TGTGCCAGCAGCCAAGGGACAGGGGCTCAAAACTATGGCTACACCTTC
NA	NA	TRBV11-2	TRBJ1-4	CASTTGQPGGEKLFF	TGTGCCAGCACCACAGGACAGCCGGGGGGAGAAAAACTGTTTTTT
TRBD1	NA	TRBV10-3	TRBJ2-7	CAISESPGTGKAYEQYF	TGTGCCATCAGTGAGTCCCCCGGGACAGGGAAGGCTTACGAGCAGTACTTC
TRBD2	NA	TRBV2	TRBJ2-1	CASSEALAGVGEQFF	TGTGCCAGCAGTGAAGCACTAGCGGGAGTAGGTGAGCAGTTCTTC
NA	NA	TRBV2	TRBJ2-6	CASSKTSGANVLTF	TGTGCCAGCTCTAAGACCTCTGGGGCCAACGTCCTGACTTTC
NA	NA	TRBV7-9	TRBJ1-6	CASSLNAGGDSPLHF	TGTGCCAGCAGCTTAAACGCGGGGGGGGATTCACCCCTCCACTTT
TRBD2	NA	TRBV7-9	TRBJ2-7	CASSGLANYEQYF	TGTGCCAGCAGCGGACTAGCCAACTACGAGCAGTACTTC
TRBD1	NA	TRBV4-1	TRBJ1-2	CASSQDLPGQGDYGYTF	TGCGCCAGCAGCCAAGACCTTCCGGGACAGGGAGACTATGGCTACACCTTC
NA	once	TRBV5-5	TRBJ1-1	CASSLRGEDTEAFF	TGTGCCAGCAGCTTGAGAGGGGAGGACACTGAAGCTTTCTTT
NA	NA	TRBV2	TRBJ2-4	CASTDRRGKNIQYF	TGTGCCAGCACCGATCGTCGGGGCAAAAACATTCAGTACTTC
NA	NA	TRBV5-1	TRBJ1-5	CASSLLGGNQPQHF	TGCGCCAGCAGCTTGCTGGGAGGCAATCAGCCCCAGCATTTT
NA	NA	TRBV7-6	TRBJ2-7	CASSLANSYEQYF	TGTGCCAGCAGCTTAGCGAACAGCTACGAGCAGTACTTC
TRBD1	NA	TRBV11-2	TRBJ1-6	CASSKDRASSYNSPLHF	TGTGCCAGCAGCAAGGACAGGGCCAGCTCCTATAATTCACCCCTCCACTTT
TRBD1	NA	TRBV15	TRBJ2-5	CATSRNPGQGGETQYF	TGTGCCACCAGCAGAAACCCGGGACAGGGAGGAGAGACCCAGTACTTC
NA	NA	TRBV28	TRBJ1-2	CASKTGDYGYTF	TGTGCCAGCAAGACGGGTGATTATGGCTACACCTTC
TRBD2	NA	TRBV9	TRBJ2-5	CASSPGGGGWGQETQYF	TGTGCCAGCAGCCCCGGCGGGGGGGGGTGGGGGCAAGAGACCCAGTACTTC
NA	NA	TRBV6-6	TRBJ1-2	CASSYPAGLNYGYTF	TGTGCCAGCAGTTACCCGGCAGGGCTTAACTATGGCTACACCTTC
TRBD1	NA	TRBV7-9	TRBJ1-1	CASSLTGGVNTEAFF	TGTGCCAGCAGCCTCACAGGGGGGGTGAACACTGAAGCTTTCTTT
NA	NA	TRBV7-8	TRBJ2-3	CASSLVAGPRGDTQYF	TGTGCCAGCAGCTTAGTGGCGGGCCCCCGGGGAGATACGCAGTATTTT
NA	NA	TRBV5-1	TRBJ2-1	CASSLGFLGYNEQFF	TGCGCCAGCAGCTTGGGCTTCCTAGGCTACAATGAGCAGTTCTTC
TRBD1	NA	TRBV13	TRBJ1-1	CASSLGARQGSHGNTEAFF	TGTGCCAGCAGCTTAGGTGCCCGACAGGGCTCCCATGGGAACACTGAAGCTTTCTTT
NA	NA	TRBV6-1	TRBJ2-5	CASSEAQRSSETQYF	TGTGCCAGCAGTGAAGCGCAAAGAAGTTCGGAGACCCAGTACTTC
NA	NA	TRBV15	TRBJ1-3	CATSRQDHGNTIYF	TGTGCCACCAGCAGACAGGATCATGGAAACACCATATATTTT
TRBD2	NA	TRBV11-2	TRBJ2-3	CASSLAGGPWDTQYF	TGTGCCAGCAGCTTAGCGGGGGGGCCGTGGGATACGCAGTATTTT
TRBD1	once	TRBV25-1	TRBJ2-4	CASNNEGIRGPKNIQYF	TGTGCCAGCAATAATGAAGGCATCAGGGGGCCCAAAAACATTCAGTACTTC
NA	NA	TRBV28	TRBJ2-7	CASSILSSYEQYF	TGTGCCAGCAGCATACTCAGCTCCTACGAGCAGTACTTC
TRBD1	NA	TRBV5-1	TRBJ1-2	CASSLAPGGTGGGYTF	TGCGCCAGCAGCTTGGCGCCGGGAGGGACAGGAGGTGGCTACACCTTC
NA	NA	TRBV5-4	TRBJ1-2	CASRGRDYGYTF	TGTGCCAGCAGAGGTCGTGACTATGGCTACACCTTC
TRBD1	NA	TRBV30	TRBJ2-7	CAWGTGTGDYEQYF	TGTGCCTGGGGGACCGGGACAGGGGACTACGAGCAGTACTTC
NA	NA	TRBV14	TRBJ1-2	CASSQGGGSRAYTF	TGTGCCAGCAGCCAAGGAGGCGGCAGTAGGGCCTACACCTTC
NA	few	TRBV5-4	TRBJ2-5	CASSLLDSQETQYF	TGTGCCAGCAGCTTGTTAGACAGCCAAGAGACCCAGTACTTC
TRBD2	NA	TRBV19	TRBJ2-2	CASSLPGLAVTGELFF	TGTGCCAGTAGTCTCCCGGGACTAGCGGTCACCGGGGAGCTGTTTTTT
NA	once	TRBV5-8	TRBJ1-1	CASSLEAGFEAFF	TGTGCCAGCAGCTTGGAGGCGGGGTTCGAAGCTTTCTTT
NA	NA	TRBV28	TRBJ1-5	CASSFTDYSNQPQHF	TGTGCCAGCAGTTTCACAGATTATAGCAATCAGCCCCAGCATTTT